Only one count was recorded for the clone carrying this TCR beta chain. What it binds is unknown. One junction end does not reproduce the germline sequence, and a read error may be involved. This entry belongs to a study of cytomegalovirus exposure and HLA in healthy donors. For the study at large: Some 77 million unique TCRs from HLA-typed donors were held in an early release of data. The study's findings and limits: A later analysis linked a missense variant in DCLRE1C to the trimming of TCR beta V and J genes. The study reported that TCR beta sequences accurately predicted HLA-A and HLA-B alleles in most subjects.

Primers: 60 Vbeta forward and 13 Jbeta reverse. Clones were read by immunoSEQ multiplex PCR, and TCRdb kept only the in-frame ones, dropping some. The profile shows some 150,000 clones, roughly 79% of them singletons. CDR1 and CDR2 (germline): SNHLY, FYNNEI. The CDR3 has 14 amino acids. This receptor was taken from a male donor in good health and CMV-seronegative. Input material: PBMCs. This sequence joins TRBV2 and TRBJ1-2; 8 bases fit TRBD1. This CDR3 is CASSATGVWYGHTF. DNA of the CDR3: TGTGCCAGCAGCGCGACAGGGGTGTGGTATGGCCACACCTTC. Looking up the rest from reference TRBV2 and TRBJ1-2 gives the full variable domain: EPEVTQTPSHQVTQMGQEVILRCVPISNHLYFYWYRQILGQKVEFLVSFYNNEISEKSEIFDDQFSVERPDGSNFTLKIRSTKLEDSAMYFCASSATGVWYGHTFGSGTRLTVV.